These T cell receptor beta chains were read from a single sample in a study of T cells in Graves' hyperthyroidism and ophthalmopathy. One entry per CDR3 protein results from TCRdb running MiXCR on the multiplex PCR reads. The sample has approximately 600,000 distinct CDR3 sequences, approximately 14% seen once. The sequencing input was blood. These receptors came from a young woman with Graves' hyperthyroidism that later progressed to Graves' ophthalmopathy. Both conserved end residues are part of each CDR3. D genes are given only for firm matches. The size entry is marked missing in some rows and otherwise reads once, few, many or a size class.

TRBJ2-7 TRBV18 TRBD2 many TGTGCCAGCTCACCAGCGGGAGGGATCCTTGGCGAGCAGTACTTC CASSPAGGILGEQYF
TRBJ2-1 TRBV3-1 TRBD1 many TGTGCCAGCAGCCAAGATGGCAGGGGGAATGAGCAGTTCTTC CASSQDGRGNEQFF
TRBJ2-7 TRBV10-3 - few TGTGCCATCAGTGAGGGAGGCCCCCGAGAGGAGCAGTACTTC CAISEGGPREEQYF
TRBJ1-2 TRBV2 - many TGTGCCAGCAGTGATCTAGGGGGCTATGGCTACACCTTC CASSDLGGYGYTF
TRBJ2-1 TRBV27 TRBD2 few TGTGCCAGCAGTCCGGGCCTAGCGGATATACGAGGGGATGAGCAGTTCTTC CASSPGLADIRGDEQFF
TRBJ2-2 TRBV6-2/TRBV6-3 - - TGTGCCTACCGGAGGGGGTCCACCGGGGAGCTGTTTTTT CAYRRGSTGELFF
TRBJ2-7 TRBV19 - many TGTGCCAGTAGTATAGAGGGAACAGGCTATTACGAGCAGTACTTC CASSIEGTGYYEQYF
TRBJ2-2 TRBV6-2/TRBV6-3 TRBD1 many TGTGCCAGCAGTTACTCAAGGACAGGCAGCGCCGGGGAGCTGTTTTTT CASSYSRTGSAGELFF
TRBJ2-1 TRBV5-5 - many TGTGCCAGCAGCCCGGTGGGGGGCGCGTCCTACAATGAGCAGTTCTTC CASSPVGGASYNEQFF
TRBJ1-4 TRBV7-8 - - TGTGCCAGCAGCTCCCGGGAGGGGAGTGAAAAACTGTTTTTT CASSSREGSEKLFF
TRBJ2-3 TRBV28 TRBD2 few TGTGCCAGCAGTCCCTCAGGACTAGCGGGAGTCGCAGATACGCAGTATTTT CASSPSGLAGVADTQYF
TRBJ1-5 TRBV12-3/TRBV12-4 - many TGTGCCAGCAGGGGGGACGGTAATCAGCCCCAGCATTTT CASRGDGNQPQHF
TRBJ1-4 TRBV6-1 TRBD1 many TGTGCCAGCAGTCCTCCCGGGACAGTCCAGGAAAAACTGTTTTTT CASSPPGTVQEKLFF
TRBJ2-5 TRBV11-2 - - TGTGCCAGCAGCGAATATGGGGGGGGCGGGGAGACCCAGTACTTC CASSEYGGGGETQYF
TRBJ2-5 TRBV4-2 TRBD2 many TGTGCCAGCAGCCAAGGAGCGGGAGGGGGCGAGACCCAGTACTTC CASSQGAGGGETQYF
TRBJ1-2 TRBV11-3 TRBD1 few TGTGCCAGCAGCTCCACAGGGGGCTTGGGGCCCAACTATGGCTACACCTTC CASSSTGGLGPNYGYTF
TRBJ1-5 TRBV19 TRBD1 many TGTGCCAGTAGGCTGGAGGGACAGGGGGTGTCCAATCAGCCCCAGCATTTT CASRLEGQGVSNQPQHF
TRBJ1-1 TRBV12-3/TRBV12-4 TRBD1 many TGTGCCAGCAGTCCGTACAGGGGGGAAGCTTTCTTT CASSPYRGEAFF
TRBJ2-5 TRBV20-1 - - TGCAGTGGTCCGCCGACGTGGGGGACCCAGTACTTC CSGPPTWGTQYF
TRBJ1-6 TRBV6-1 - many TGTGCCAGCAGTCCCCCCTCCCAGCCAACCCTCCACTTT CASSPPSQPTLHF
TRBJ1-2 TRBV27 TRBD1 - TGTGCCAGTCAGGGACAGGGGGCAGGCTATGGCTACACCTTC CASQGQGAGYGYTF
TRBJ1-1 TRBV28 - many TGTGCCAGCAGTCCTCAAAGACGGACTGAAGCTTTCTTT CASSPQRRTEAFF
TRBJ1-2 TRBV29-1 - - TGCAGCCCTGTAGAGGCTAACTATGGCTACACCTTC CSPVEANYGYTF
TRBJ1-5 TRBV20-1 - few TGCAGTGCTAGAGGCAATCAGGGTCCCACGGGGCGTCAGCCCCAGCATTTT CSARGNQGPTGRQPQHF
TRBJ2-1 TRBV5-1 TRBD2 many TGCGCCAGCAGCTTACGAGCGGGAGGTCCCAATGAGCAGTTCTTC CASSLRAGGPNEQFF
TRBJ2-2 TRBV15 - - TGTGCCACCAGTCTCTCCTTCGGGGCAGGGGGGAGCACCGGGGAGCTGTTTTTT CATSLSFGAGGSTGELFF
TRBJ2-1 TRBV18 TRBD1 many TGTGCCAGCTCACCACCGATTGCCGGGACAGGGGACAATGAGCAGTTCTTC CASSPPIAGTGDNEQFF
TRBJ1-2 TRBV6-2/TRBV6-3 - many TGTGCCAGCAGTTACGGGTTTGCCTATGGCTACACCTTC CASSYGFAYGYTF
TRBJ1-1 TRBV6-1 - - TGTGCCAGCAGTGACCGGGGACTCCGGACCGAGGACACTGAAGCTTTCTTT CASSDRGLRTEDTEAFF
TRBJ2-7 TRBV7-8 TRBD1 few TGTGCCAGCAGCTTACGGACAGGGACGTCTGACGAGCAGTACTTC CASSLRTGTSDEQYF
TRBJ1-5 TRBV7-3 TRBD1 many TGTGCCAGCAGCGCGACAGGGTCCAGTCAGCCCCAGCATTTT CASSATGSSQPQHF